This is a list of T cell receptor beta chains from one sample in a study of blood T cell repertoires in COVID-19. Assay: immunoSEQ multiplex PCR; the TCRdb copy retains only in-frame clones and omits some. The sample records about 98,000 clones, around 82% being singletons. The sample was peripheral blood. Receptor source: a man aged 65-85 years with active or convalescent COVID-19. Each CDR3 is given with its conserved first and last residue. The D gene is left open where the match is weak. Clone size is not always given. Where it is, it says once, few, many or a class for expanded clones.

TRBV12-3/TRBV12-4	-	TRBJ1-1	-	TGTGCCAGCAGTCCCTACTCCGGGCAGGGAGCTTTCTTT	CASSPYSGQGAFF
TRBV5-5	once	TRBJ2-1	-	TGTGCCAGCAGCTTGACACAGGTGTCCTACAATGAGCAGTTCTTC	CASSLTQVSYNEQFF
TRBV7-6	-	TRBJ2-3	-	TGTGCCAGCAGCTTAGAACTCACTAGCACAGATACGCAGTATTTT	CASSLELTSTDTQYF
TRBV2	few	TRBJ1-1	-	TGTGCCAGCAGTTTCCGACAGCCTGGCACTGAAGCTTTCTTT	CASSFRQPGTEAFF
TRBV4-2	-	TRBJ1-1	-	TGTGCCAGCAGCCAGCCCTGGGGCACAGTGATGAACACTGAAGCTTTCTTT	CASSQPWGTVMNTEAFF
TRBV24-1	-	TRBJ2-5	TRBD1	TGTGCCACCAGTGATTCCGGGACAGGGGGAGGAGAGACCCAGTACTTC	CATSDSGTGGGETQYF
TRBV25-1	few	TRBJ1-6	-	TGTGCCAGCAGGAGAGAAAATTCACCCCTCCACTTT	CASRRENSPLHF
TRBV15	once	TRBJ2-1	-	TGTGCCACCAGCAGAGAAATAGGTGCGGGAAACAATGAGCAGTTCTTC	CATSREIGAGNNEQFF
TRBV19	medium-sized	TRBJ2-2	-	TGTGCCAGTAGCCGATTGGACAGCAACACCGGGGAGCTGTTTTTT	CASSRLDSNTGELFF
TRBV19	-	TRBJ2-1	TRBD2	TGTGCCAGTAGTATTCGCGAGCGGGGGACAAATGAGCAGTTCTTC	CASSIRERGTNEQFF
TRBV6-5	-	TRBJ2-7	TRBD1	TGTGCCAGCAGTTACGGGACAGGGTTCTACGAGCAGTACTTC	CASSYGTGFYEQYF
TRBV5-1	-	TRBJ2-3	TRBD2	TGCGCCAGCAGCTTGGCAGGTGCGATGGGCGGGGGGGATACGCAGTATTTT	CASSLAGAMGGGDTQYF
TRBV5-8	once	TRBJ1-4	TRBD1	TGTGCCAGCAGCCCGGGGACAGTGGAGGGGGAAAAACTGTTTTTT	CASSPGTVEGEKLFF
TRBV5-6	-	TRBJ1-2	TRBD1	TGTGCCAGCAGCACCGGGACAGAATTCTATGGCTACACCTTC	CASSTGTEFYGYTF
TRBV27	-	TRBJ1-1	TRBD1	TGTGCCAGCAGTTTTGAGACAGGGAGAACTGAAGCTTTCTTT	CASSFETGRTEAFF
TRBV6-2/TRBV6-3	few	TRBJ2-7	-	TGTGCCAGCAGTACCTACTCTGCGGTGCAGTACTTC	CASSTYSAVQYF
TRBV7-2	-	TRBJ1-3	TRBD1	TGTGCCAGCAGCCATACAGGGGTAGGAAACACCATATATTTT	CASSHTGVGNTIYF